This TCR beta chain was captured by sequencing in a study of blood T cells in healthy people across ages. Points from the study as a whole: In older individuals, TCR beta diversity per million T cells was lower, falling roughly linearly with age. TCR beta diversity tracked closely with naive T cell percentage. Shifts in expanded clonotypes may have been confounded by donor CMV status, which was unknown.

Alongside a J-beta primer mix, a sample-barcoded 5' primer served in a second PCR lasting about 7 to 12 cycles. TCRdb re-called the 5' RACE reads through MiXCR, storing one row per CDR3 protein. The sample includes around 820,000 distinct CDR3 sequences, around 25% of them seen just once. Germline V gene data show CDR1 as MDHEN and CDR2 as SYDVKM. This CDR3 spans 14 amino acids. V lost 5 bases and J lost 8, with 15 bases in between. This clonotype was detected only a few times. Its antigen is still unknown. Another study also made use of these data, one on T cells of mothers and their children.

The material sequenced was blood. J is TRBJ2-2 and V is TRBV28; TRBD1 is a possible D gene (6 bases). This sequence was found in a boy younger than 18 in good health. The CDR3 loop reads CASSLPSRGGELFF. The CDR3 DNA is TGTGCCAGCAGTCTACCATCTAGGGGGGGGGAGCTGTTTTTT.